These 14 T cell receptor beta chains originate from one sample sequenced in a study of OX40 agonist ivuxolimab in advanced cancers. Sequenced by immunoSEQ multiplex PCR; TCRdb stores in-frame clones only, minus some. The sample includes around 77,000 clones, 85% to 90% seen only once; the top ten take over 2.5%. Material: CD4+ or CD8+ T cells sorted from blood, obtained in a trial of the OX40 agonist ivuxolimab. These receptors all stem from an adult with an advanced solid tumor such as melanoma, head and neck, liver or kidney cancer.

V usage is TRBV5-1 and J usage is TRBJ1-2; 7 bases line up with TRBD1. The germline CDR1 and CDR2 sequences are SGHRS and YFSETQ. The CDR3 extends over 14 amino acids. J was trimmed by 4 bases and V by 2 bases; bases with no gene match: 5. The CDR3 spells CASSFGQDLYGYTF. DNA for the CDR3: TGCGCCAGCAGCTTCGGACAGGACCTCTATGGCTACACCTTC.

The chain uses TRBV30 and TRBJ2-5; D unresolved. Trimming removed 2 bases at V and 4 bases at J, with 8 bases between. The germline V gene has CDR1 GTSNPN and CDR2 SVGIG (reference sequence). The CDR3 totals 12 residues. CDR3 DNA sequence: TGTGCCTGGAGTTCCAGCCCAGAGACCCAGTACTTC. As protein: CAWSSSPETQYF.

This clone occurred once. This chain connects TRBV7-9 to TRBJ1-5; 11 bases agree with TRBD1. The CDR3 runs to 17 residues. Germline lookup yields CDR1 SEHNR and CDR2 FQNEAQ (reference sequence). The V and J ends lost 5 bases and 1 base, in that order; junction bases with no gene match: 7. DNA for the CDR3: TGTGCCAGCAGCCGGGACAGGGGGAAAGGAAGCAATCAGCCCCAGCATTTT. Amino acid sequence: CASSRDRGKGSNQPQHF.

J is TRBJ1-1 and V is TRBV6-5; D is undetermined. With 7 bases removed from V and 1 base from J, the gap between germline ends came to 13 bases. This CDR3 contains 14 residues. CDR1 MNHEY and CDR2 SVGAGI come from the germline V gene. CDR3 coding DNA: TGTGCCAGCACTCCCCCGGGGTGGAACACTGAAGCTTTCTTT. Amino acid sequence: CASTPPGWNTEAFF.

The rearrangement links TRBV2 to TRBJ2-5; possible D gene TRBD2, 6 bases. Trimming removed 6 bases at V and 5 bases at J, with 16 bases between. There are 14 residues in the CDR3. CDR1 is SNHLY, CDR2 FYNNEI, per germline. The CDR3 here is CASSDPRGAETQYF. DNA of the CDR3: TGTGCCAGCAGCGACCCCCGCGGGGCGGAGACCCAGTACTTC.

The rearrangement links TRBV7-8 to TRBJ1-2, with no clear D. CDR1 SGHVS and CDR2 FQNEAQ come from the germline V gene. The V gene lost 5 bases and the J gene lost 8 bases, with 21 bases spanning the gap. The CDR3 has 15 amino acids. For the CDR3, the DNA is TGTGCCAGCAGCCAAACCGAGAGCGCAAACTGGGGCTACACCTTC. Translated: CASSQTESANWGYTF.

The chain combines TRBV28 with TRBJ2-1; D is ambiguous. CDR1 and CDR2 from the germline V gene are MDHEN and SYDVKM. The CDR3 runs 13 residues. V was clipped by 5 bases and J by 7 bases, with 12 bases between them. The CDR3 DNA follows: TGTGCCAGCAGTCTTCGGAACTTGAATGAGCAGTTCTTC. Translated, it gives CASSLRNLNEQFF.

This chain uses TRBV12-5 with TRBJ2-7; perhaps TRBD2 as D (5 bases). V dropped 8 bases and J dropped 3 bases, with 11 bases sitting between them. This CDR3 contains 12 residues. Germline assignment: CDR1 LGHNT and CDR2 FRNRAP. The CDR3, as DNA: TGTGCTAGTCGCCGGGGAGACTACGAGCAGTACTTC. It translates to CASRRGDYEQYF.

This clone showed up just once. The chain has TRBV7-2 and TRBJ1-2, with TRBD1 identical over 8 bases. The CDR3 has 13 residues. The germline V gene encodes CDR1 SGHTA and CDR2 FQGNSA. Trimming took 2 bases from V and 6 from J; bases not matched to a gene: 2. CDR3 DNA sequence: TGTGCCAGCAGCTTAACAGGGGGGGATGGCTACACCTTC. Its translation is CASSLTGGDGYTF.

In nucleotides, the CDR3 is TGTGCCAGCACAGCCGGGGGGGGAGCGGGAGTGTACGAGCAGTACTTC. Translation: CASTAGGGAGVYEQYF. The chain joins TRBV5-4 to TRBJ2-7, with 8 positions matching TRBD2. J gave up 4 bases and V 6 bases, and 15 bases lay outside the gene matches. The CDR3 runs 16 residues. Germline loops: CDR1 SGHNT, CDR2 YYREEE (reference sequence).

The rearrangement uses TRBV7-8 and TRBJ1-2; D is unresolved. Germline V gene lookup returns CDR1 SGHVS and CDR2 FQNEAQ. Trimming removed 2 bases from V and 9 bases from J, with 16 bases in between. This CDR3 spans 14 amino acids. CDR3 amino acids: CASSLSLTAQSYTF. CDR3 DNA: TGTGCCAGCAGCTTATCTTTAACAGCTCAAAGCTACACCTTC.

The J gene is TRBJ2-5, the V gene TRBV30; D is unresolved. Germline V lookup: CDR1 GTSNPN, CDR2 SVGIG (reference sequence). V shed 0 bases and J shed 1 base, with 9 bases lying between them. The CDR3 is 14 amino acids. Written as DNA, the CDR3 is TGTGCCTGGAGTGTACTGCAACCCCAAGAGACCCAGTACTTC. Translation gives CAWSVLQPQETQYF.

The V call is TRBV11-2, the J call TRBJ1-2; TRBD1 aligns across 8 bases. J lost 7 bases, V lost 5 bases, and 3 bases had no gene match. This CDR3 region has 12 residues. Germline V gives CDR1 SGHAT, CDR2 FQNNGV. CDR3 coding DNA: TGTGCCAGCAGCATCGGGACAGGTGGCTACACCTTC. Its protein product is CASSIGTGGYTF. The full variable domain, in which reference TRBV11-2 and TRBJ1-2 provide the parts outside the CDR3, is EAGVAQSPRYKIIEKRQSVAFWCNPISGHATLYWYQQILGQGPKLLIQFQNNGVVDDSQLPKDRFSAERLKGVDSTLKIQPAKLEDSAVYLCASSIGTGGYTFGSGTRLTVV.

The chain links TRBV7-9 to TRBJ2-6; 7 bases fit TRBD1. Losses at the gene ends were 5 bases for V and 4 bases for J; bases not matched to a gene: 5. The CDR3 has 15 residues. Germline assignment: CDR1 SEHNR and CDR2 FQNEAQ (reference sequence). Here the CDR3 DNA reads TGTGCCAGCAGCCGAGAGGGGGCCGGGGCCAACGTCCTGACTTTC. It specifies CASSREGAGANVLTF.